The present TCR beta chain was sequenced within a study of regulatory T cells in long-lasting Graves disease. Study observations and caveats: Persistent cases of Graves' showed reduced TCR diversity relative to newly diagnosed patients.

The time point: newly diagnosed GD, antithyroid drugs for less than 3 months. The authors made the TCR library using RNA they extracted from PBMCs. Combining iRepertoire HTBI primers with Arm-PCR of CDR3 regions, the authors built TCR beta libraries. In TCRdb, the multiplex PCR reads were re-called with MiXCR into one record per CDR3 protein. The table has some 250,000 distinct CDR3 sequences, 18% seen once; the top ten hold 14%. There are 13 residues in the CDR3. Trimming left V 3 bases short and J 5 bases short, with 11 bases between. The V gene's germline CDR1 is LGHNT and CDR2 FRNRAP. There are many counts of this clonotype. The antigen is not known. This same sample was also part of a study on T cells in Graves' hyperthyroidism and ophthalmopathy.

The source was peripheral blood mononuclear cells (PBMCs), collected at new diagnosis, from a patient treated with antithyroid drugs. This TCR came from a woman aged 25 to 39 with Graves disease. The V call is TRBV12-5, the J call TRBJ2-7, with D perhaps TRBD1 (6 bases). CDR3 amino acids: CASGFAGAHEQYF. The CDR3 DNA is TGTGCTAGTGGTTTCGCAGGGGCTCACGAGCAGTACTTC.